This TCR beta chain was sequenced for a study of blood T cell repertoires in COVID-19. Study as a whole: Researchers got acute and convalescent COVID-19 samples from the United States, Italy and Spain. Nucleic acid was either cDNA or gDNA, and it came from T cells, B-cell-depleted T cells, or PBMCs.

Germline V gene sequence: CDR1 DFQATT, CDR2 SNEGSKA (reference sequence). The V and J ends lost 3 bases and 4 bases respectively, with 9 bases between them. This CDR3 spans 12 amino acids. Original processing methods: Scientists estimated how many nucleated cells there were by amplifying reference gene primers. Sequencing was performed with immunoSEQ multiplex PCR; in TCRdb, only in-frame clones are kept and a portion is missing. V and J calls and clone size are as listed in that table; D and trimming were resolved from the DNA. The repertoire includes 150,000 to 200,000 clones, around 84% of them detected once, and more than 14% sits in the top ten. In Seattle, patients joined the study during active infection and were tracked longitudinally.

The source of this sequence is a woman between 70 and 85 years old with COVID-19, enrolled during active disease. Sequencing used peripheral blood. The chain has TRBV20-1 and TRBJ1-1; D ambiguous. The CDR3 loop is CSASPRITEAFF. The CDR3 DNA reads TGCAGTGCTAGTCCCAGGATCACTGAAGCTTTCTTT.